The clone carrying this T cell receptor beta chain occurred a few times. Its antigen is not known. TCR beta VDJ combinations and CDR3 sequences were profiled from genomic DNA. TCRdb redid the calling of the reads with MiXCR, one entry per CDR3 protein. The repertoire holds 150,000 to 200,000 distinct CDR3 sequences, with more than 45% as singletons. Trimming pared 0 bases from V and 8 bases from J, leaving 4 bases between. Germline-derived CDR1 and CDR2 are MNHEY and SMNVEV (reference sequence). CDR3 size: 12 residues. Patients chosen for sequencing had CD8+CD57+ cells that had expanded, as shown by flow cytometry. When blood sampling took place, the patients had received no therapy. This entry is derived from a study of CD8+CD57+ T cells in acquired aplastic anemia. About the study: DNA per sorted CD4+ or CD8+ sample ranged about 0.19 to 30 ug, averaging approximately 3.3 ug.

Study results and limitations: Patients and controls had in common 25 to 30 CD8+ CDR3 sequences. Statistical testing detected no significant gap in CD8+ Simpson's diversity between patients and controls.

The receptor was isolated from a human donor with aplastic anemia. What was sequenced was sorted CD4+, CD8+, or CD8+CD57+ T cells (not recorded which) from PBMCs. The chain couples TRBV27 to TRBJ1-4, with no clear D. CDR3 residues: CASSLSGEKLFF. DNA of the CDR3: TGTGCCAGCAGTTTATCGGGGGAAAAACTGTTTTTT.